This T cell receptor beta chain was retrieved from a study of cytomegalovirus exposure and HLA in healthy donors. 13 Jbeta primers and 60 Vbeta primers were used for the PCR. Repertoires were generated with immunoSEQ multiplex PCR, while TCRdb's copy carries only in-frame clones and drops some. The sample lists about 120,000 clones, approximately 84% seen once, with approximately 0.22% in the top ten. This clone was seen a few times. In germline, CDR1 is LNHDA, CDR2 SQIVND (reference sequence). There are 16 residues in the CDR3. The junction had 9 bases not matched to a gene; V was cut back by 5 bases and J by 2 bases.

The clonotype was recovered from a man in his fifties in good health and CMV-seronegative. Sequencing was carried out using PBMCs. The gene calls are TRBV19 and TRBJ1-5, with 7 nucleotides matching TRBD1. In DNA, the CDR3 is TGTGCCAGTAGTTACCGACAGGGCCTCGGCAATCAGCCCCAGCATTTT. The encoded protein is CASSYRQGLGNQPQHF.